The T cell receptor beta chain described here comes from a study of blood T cell repertoires in COVID-19. At the level of the study: COVID-19 samples collected from the United States, Italy and Spain covered acute and convalescent phases. PBMCs, B-cell-depleted T cells, or T cells provided the cDNA or gDNA that made up the material.

The CDR3 is 17 residues long. The germline V gene encodes CDR1 SEHNR and CDR2 FQNEAQ (reference sequence). V was trimmed by 3 bases and J by 1 base, leaving 18 bases between them. As handled by the study authors: Amplified reference gene primers provided the basis for estimating nucleated cell counts. Clones were sequenced by immunoSEQ multiplex PCR, and TCRdb holds only the in-frame ones, with some missing. V, J and clone size were drawn from that table, and D and trimming were deduced from the DNA. The table has fewer than 500,000 clones, 87% seen once. The V gene is TRBV7-9, the J gene TRBJ1-2; D is perhaps TRBD1 (5 bases). The sample taken for sequencing was PBMCs or T cells enriched from blood (not recorded which). The origin of this receptor is a woman younger than 30 with acute COVID-19. The CDR3: CASSFAEQAYFNYGYTF. The CDR3 DNA reads as TGTGCCAGCAGCTTTGCCGAACAGGCCTACTTTAACTATGGCTACACCTTC.